This is a list of T cell receptor beta chains from one sample in a study of Ad26.COV2.S vaccination and SARS-CoV-2 variants. Profiled with immunoSEQ multiplex PCR; TCRdb holds only in-frame clones, not every one. The table has some 320,000 clones, around 83% seen once. The sample was peripheral blood, taken in a trial of Ad26.COV2.S vaccine versus placebo. The receptors derive from a person aged 18-65 years who received the Ad26.COV2.S COVID-19 vaccine or a placebo. Both conserved end residues are part of each CDR3. The order of the fields is V gene, J gene, D gene, CDR3 protein. D genes are given only for firm matches.

V gene: TRBV7-6; J gene: TRBJ2-2; D gene: TRBD2; CDR3 protein: CASSLALSGDTGELFF
V gene: TRBV21-1; J gene: TRBJ1-4; D gene: .; CDR3 protein: CASSKEGGLTSPYPHNEKLFF
V gene: TRBV19; J gene: TRBJ2-1; D gene: TRBD2; CDR3 protein: CASRSGGLGSEQFF
V gene: TRBV9; J gene: TRBJ1-1; D gene: TRBD1; CDR3 protein: CASSVGTGNTEAFF
V gene: TRBV9; J gene: TRBJ1-2; D gene: TRBD1; CDR3 protein: CASSVEDRAFYGYTF
V gene: TRBV6-5; J gene: TRBJ1-2; D gene: .; CDR3 protein: CASSYSNEGGGYTF
V gene: TRBV30; J gene: TRBJ1-6; D gene: TRBD1; CDR3 protein: CASSPGTEVGYNSPLHF
V gene: TRBV11-1; J gene: TRBJ2-7; D gene: .; CDR3 protein: CASSLEQGNYEQYF
V gene: TRBV2; J gene: TRBJ1-1; D gene: .; CDR3 protein: CACKFQGNTEAFF
V gene: TRBV10-3; J gene: TRBJ2-2; D gene: TRBD2; CDR3 protein: CAITAGVGNGELFF
V gene: TRBV7-9; J gene: TRBJ2-1; D gene: TRBD1; CDR3 protein: CASSLTGASYNEQFF
V gene: TRBV5-1; J gene: TRBJ2-3; D gene: TRBD1; CDR3 protein: CASSWPGTGGAEDTQYF
V gene: TRBV6-5; J gene: TRBJ1-1; D gene: .; CDR3 protein: CASSMGRVESF
V gene: TRBV5-8; J gene: TRBJ1-1; D gene: TRBD1; CDR3 protein: CASRDRGGNTEAFF
V gene: TRBV3-1/TRBV3-2; J gene: TRBJ1-6; D gene: .; CDR3 protein: CASSFSGTPGITLHF
V gene: TRBV7-9; J gene: TRBJ2-7; D gene: TRBD1; CDR3 protein: CASSYTPGQGPYEQYF
V gene: TRBV24-1; J gene: TRBJ2-3; D gene: TRBD2; CDR3 protein: CATSGRGTDTQYF
V gene: TRBV5-6; J gene: TRBJ1-2; D gene: .; CDR3 protein: CASSPFIPISYYGYTF
V gene: TRBV9; J gene: TRBJ1-3; D gene: .; CDR3 protein: CASSYSGNTIYF
V gene: TRBV6-5; J gene: TRBJ1-3; D gene: TRBD1; CDR3 protein: CASSIDRGAGNTIYF
V gene: TRBV6-1; J gene: TRBJ1-2; D gene: .; CDR3 protein: CASSEALGTRPNYGYTF
V gene: TRBV7-8; J gene: TRBJ1-5; D gene: TRBD1; CDR3 protein: CASSYAGTGVPQPQHF
V gene: TRBV5-4; J gene: TRBJ2-5; D gene: TRBD1; CDR3 protein: CASSLVGGQDGQETQYF
V gene: TRBV18; J gene: TRBJ1-6; D gene: .; CDR3 protein: CASSPGEGDNSPLHF
V gene: TRBV6-5; J gene: TRBJ2-7; D gene: TRBD1; CDR3 protein: CASSSAGTGDLYEQYF
V gene: TRBV9; J gene: TRBJ2-3; D gene: .; CDR3 protein: CASSVARETDTQYF
V gene: TRBV30; J gene: TRBJ2-3; D gene: TRBD2; CDR3 protein: CAWSVLAGRTDTQYF
V gene: TRBV10-3; J gene: TRBJ2-5; D gene: .; CDR3 protein: CAISPKVEETQYF
V gene: TRBV7-9; J gene: TRBJ1-1; D gene: .; CDR3 protein: CASSLGQVGSEAFF
V gene: TRBV5-4; J gene: TRBJ1-2; D gene: .; CDR3 protein: CASSGAQGTVDTF
V gene: TRBV5-8; J gene: TRBJ1-5; D gene: .; CDR3 protein: CASSVGVGNQPQHF
V gene: TRBV5-1; J gene: TRBJ2-1; D gene: .; CDR3 protein: CASSSTGWNNEQFF
V gene: TRBV19; J gene: TRBJ1-1; D gene: TRBD1; CDR3 protein: CASRDRGDGAYEAFF
V gene: TRBV7-9; J gene: TRBJ2-1; D gene: TRBD1; CDR3 protein: CASSMTGNENEQFF